A single sample is the source of the 5 T cell receptor beta chains below, sequenced in a study of blood T cell repertoires in COVID-19. Data came from immunoSEQ multiplex PCR; TCRdb stores just in-frame clones and leaves some out. The table records about 170,000 clones, around three quarters of them present only once. Material: PBMCs or T cells enriched from blood (not recorded which). The source is a woman between 65 and 79 years old in a cohort exposed to, infected with or recovered from COVID-19 (not recorded which).

This clone occurred many times. V usage is TRBV10-1 and J usage is TRBJ1-2; TRBD1 matches 7 bases. Germline V gene sequence: CDR1 WNHNN, CDR2 SYGVQD (reference sequence). The CDR3 contains 15 residues. V dropped 6 bases and J dropped 1; count of bases not matched to a gene: 8. CDR3 bases: TGCGCCAGCAGACGGACAGGAGATTATAACTATGGCTACACCTTC. This translates into CASRRTGDYNYGYTF.

The chain recombines TRBV7-9 with TRBJ1-2; 7 nucleotides align to TRBD1. V lost 0 bases and J lost 8; bases outside the gene matches: 6. Germline V gene lookup returns CDR1 SEHNR and CDR2 FQNEAQ (reference sequence). The CDR3 has 14 residues. Here the CDR3 reads CASSLARGHQGYTF. For the CDR3, the DNA is TGTGCCAGCAGCTTAGCGAGGGGGCATCAAGGCTACACCTTC.

This rearrangement joins TRBV9 to TRBJ2-7, with 16 bases aligning to TRBD2. The CDR3 sequence is 22 residues long. Trimming at V came to 0 bases and at J to 4 bases, leaving 19 bases not matched to a gene. Per germline, CDR1 SGDLS and CDR2 YYNGEE. The CDR3 loop reads CASSVGLVTGTSGRAHQYEQYF. As DNA, the CDR3 is TGTGCCAGCAGCGTAGGTCTCGTAACCGGGACTAGCGGGAGGGCCCACCAATACGAGCAGTACTTC.

The rearrangement links TRBV2 to TRBJ1-1; TRBD1 aligns across 7 bases. V dropped 4 bases and J dropped 1; count of bases not matched to a gene: 3. The CDR3 totals 14 residues. CDR1 and CDR2 from the germline V gene are SNHLY and FYNNEI. CDR3 residues: CASSGRQGNTEAFF. CDR3 in DNA: TGTGCCAGCAGTGGCCGACAGGGGAACACTGAAGCTTTCTTT.

This clone appeared a few times. This rearrangement joins TRBV27 to TRBJ1-1; 8 nucleotides match TRBD1. The CDR3 is made up of 14 amino acids. CDR1 MNHEY and CDR2 SMNVEV come from the germline V gene (reference sequence). The V segment lost 6 bases and the J segment 10 bases; nucleotides outside the gene matches: 13. The DNA of the CDR3 is TGTGCCAGCAGAGCGGACAGGGATGAAACTAGAGCTTTCTTT. This translates into CASRADRDETRAFF.